A single sample gave rise to the 27 T cell receptor beta chains below, sequenced in a study of blood T cell repertoires in COVID-19. Method: immunoSEQ multiplex PCR; TCRdb's copy keeps in-frame clones and lacks some. The sample yields about 310,000 clones, 70% to 90% seen once. The sample comprised peripheral blood. These receptors were taken from a woman aged 50 to 60 who had recovered from COVID-19.

The rearrangement joins TRBV2 to TRBJ2-1; TRBD2 agrees at 9 bases. From germline, CDR1 is SNHLY and CDR2 FYNNEI. Trimming took 7 bases from V and 5 from J; bases not matched to a gene: 6. The CDR3 has 14 amino acids. The CDR3 protein is CASTPGTSHNEQFF. The CDR3 DNA reads as TGTGCCAGCACCCCGGGGACTAGCCACAATGAGCAGTTCTTC.

This chain joins TRBV9 and TRBJ2-2, with 14 positions matching TRBD2. The CDR3 runs 18 residues. The V and J ends lost 3 bases and 9 bases, in that order; junction bases with no gene match: 13. CDR1 SGDLS and CDR2 YYNGEE come from the germline V gene. Here the CDR3 DNA reads TGTGCCAGCAGCGCGTCCAAACTCGGGACTAGCGGGAGTAGGGAGCTGTTTTTT. Protein sequence: CASSASKLGTSGSRELFF.

This clone occurred once. The rearrangement links TRBV6-2 or TRBV6-3 to TRBJ2-7; 7 bases line up with TRBD1. There are 14 residues in the CDR3. Germline assignment: CDR1 MNHEY and CDR2 SVGEGT. After removal of 5 bases from V and 3 bases from J, the junction contained 7 bases not matched to a gene. The CDR3 loop reads CASSQRTGDYEQYF. The CDR3, as DNA: TGTGCCAGCAGTCAGAGGACAGGAGACTACGAGCAGTACTTC.

CDR3 in amino acids: CASSLFGTPTPMNTEAFF. The CDR3 DNA sequence: TGTGCCAGTAGTCTCTTCGGGACACCGACGCCGATGAACACTGAAGCTTTCTTT. V gene TRBV19 combines with J gene TRBJ1-1; TRBD1 is a possible D gene (6 bases). Germline V lookup: CDR1 LNHDA, CDR2 SQIVND (reference sequence). Trimming pared 5 bases from V and 0 bases from J, leaving 22 bases between. The CDR3 length is 18 residues. Full variable domain (remainder filled in from reference TRBV19 and TRBJ1-1): DGGITQSPKYLFRKEGQNVTLSCEQNLNHDAMYWYRQDPGQGLRLIYYSQIVNDFQKGDIAEGYSVSREKKESFPLTVTSAQKNPTAFYLCASSLFGTPTPMNTEAFFGQGTRLTVV.

The rearrangement uses TRBV12-5 and TRBJ1-1, with a possible D match to TRBD1 (5 bases). This CDR3 has 14 residues. Trimming shortened V by 3 bases and J by 1 base, and 9 bases separated the two germline ends. The V gene's germline CDR1 is LGHNT and CDR2 FRNRAP. This CDR3 is CASGLGGQNTEAFF. CDR3 coding DNA: TGTGCTAGTGGTTTAGGCGGACAGAACACTGAAGCTTTCTTT.

J is TRBJ1-3 and V is TRBV30; D gene uncertain. The CDR3 runs to 13 residues. Trimming shortened V by 0 bases and J by 11 bases, and 14 bases separated the two germline ends. Germline V gene sequence: CDR1 GTSNPN, CDR2 SVGIG (reference sequence). The CDR3 sequence is CAWSVRAGSAIYF. The CDR3 DNA is TGTGCCTGGAGTGTACGGGCCGGGAGCGCCATATATTTT.

This clone has just one count. V and J are TRBV10-2 and TRBJ2-3, with 8 bases identical to TRBD2. The CDR3 loop spans 15 amino acids. Germline CDR1 WSHSY, CDR2 SAAADI. Germline trimming cut 2 bases from V and 1 base from J; bases unmatched to any gene: 2. CDR3 sequence (DNA): TGCGCCAGCAGTGAGCAACTAGCGGGCACAGATACGCAGTATTTT. It codes for CASSEQLAGTDTQYF.

V and J are TRBV6-5 and TRBJ2-3, with 8 bases aligning to TRBD1. CDR1 is MNHEY and CDR2 is SVGAGI in the germline V gene. This CDR3 contains 13 residues. J gave up 2 bases and V 7 bases, and 2 bases lay outside the gene matches. The CDR3 protein is CASNRGFTDTQYF. The CDR3 bases are TGTGCCAGCAACAGGGGGTTCACAGATACGCAGTATTTT.

The CDR3 here is CAWSEGLTSGSLGEQFF. The CDR3 DNA sequence: TGTGCCTGGAGTGAAGGGCTGACTAGCGGGAGTCTTGGAGAGCAGTTCTTC. The chain is built from TRBV30 and TRBJ2-1; 12 bases fit TRBD2. Germline trimming cut 1 base from V and 10 bases from J; bases unmatched to any gene: 14. CDR3 length: 17 residues. Germline CDR1 GTSNPN, CDR2 SVGIG (reference sequence).

This chain links TRBV7-2 with TRBJ2-3, with D perhaps matching TRBD2 (6 bases). CDR1 and CDR2 from the germline V gene are SGHTA and FQGNSA. The V and J ends lost 5 bases and 1 base respectively, with 13 bases between them. The CDR3 contains 15 residues. The CDR3 here is CASSPPGGGTDTQYF. CDR3 nucleotide sequence: TGTGCCAGCAGCCCCCCCGGGGGAGGCACAGATACGCAGTATTTT.

The J gene is TRBJ2-5, the V gene TRBV19; D is ambiguous. CDR1 and CDR2 from the germline V gene are LNHDA and SQIVND (reference sequence). There are 13 residues in the CDR3. Trimming shortened V by 5 bases and J by 1 base, and 8 bases separated the two germline ends. CDR3 loop: CASSSGSQETQYF. CDR3 nucleotide sequence: TGTGCCAGTAGTTCGGGTTCCCAAGAGACCCAGTACTTC. Full variable domain (outside the CDR3, taken from reference TRBV19 and TRBJ2-5): DGGITQSPKYLFRKEGQNVTLSCEQNLNHDAMYWYRQDPGQGLRLIYYSQIVNDFQKGDIAEGYSVSREKKESFPLTVTSAQKNPTAFYLCASSSGSQETQYFGPGTRLLVL.

CDR3 region: CASSGEREGGNEQFF. In DNA, the CDR3 is TGTGCCAGCAGCGGCGAGCGGGAGGGAGGGAATGAGCAGTTCTTC. The chain recombines TRBV9 with TRBJ2-1; 10 positions match TRBD2. V gave up 3 bases and J gave up 7 bases; unmatched junction bases: 7. CDR3 length: 15 residues. The V gene's germline CDR1 is SGDLS and CDR2 YYNGEE.

This clone occurred once. This chain joins TRBV6-5 and TRBJ2-7, with D perhaps TRBD2 (5 bases). The CDR3 spans 15 residues. Germline V gene lookup returns CDR1 MNHEY and CDR2 SVGAGI. V was clipped by 2 bases and J by 6 bases, with 17 bases between them. The CDR3 nucleotides read TGTGCCAGCAGTTACAGAGCTAGCTCTGAACTCGAGCAGTACTTC. Its protein product is CASSYRASSELEQYF.

The CDR3 bases are TGTGCCTGGACCTACCCGACAGGCGGTAGGGAAAAACTGTTTTTT. Its protein is CAWTYPTGGREKLFF. The chain employs TRBV30 and TRBJ1-4, with a possible D match to TRBD1 (6 bases). The CDR3 runs 15 residues. Germline values: CDR1 GTSNPN, CDR2 SVGIG (reference sequence). The V end lost 4 bases, the J end lost 8 bases, and 20 bases lay between the germline ends.

This chain links TRBV7-8 with TRBJ2-7, with TRBD2 matching over 8 bases. Unmatched junction bases numbered 6, after V lost 2 bases and J lost 6 bases. There are 14 residues in the CDR3. Germline V gene data show CDR1 as SGHVS and CDR2 as FQNEAQ. The CDR3: CASSLPGLVGEQYF. Written as DNA, the CDR3 is TGTGCCAGCAGCTTACCGGGACTAGTAGGCGAGCAGTACTTC.

This clone was recorded a few times. The rearrangement uses TRBV7-9 and TRBJ2-1, with 7 nucleotides matching TRBD2. The V gene's germline CDR1 is SEHNR and CDR2 FQNEAQ (reference sequence). The CDR3 is 12 amino acids. The ends lost 5 bases at V and 8 bases at J; junction bases unmatched: 3. CDR3 bases: TGTGCCAGCAGCCCTCGGGGGGATGAGCAGTTCTTC. Its translation: CASSPRGDEQFF.

The chain uses TRBV19 and TRBJ2-3; 7 bases are a match to TRBD2. The CDR3 consists of 13 residues. Germline assignment: CDR1 LNHDA and CDR2 SQIVND (reference sequence). V was clipped by 8 bases and J by 2 bases; unmatched bases: 4. CDR3 region: CASSSGTTDTQYF. As DNA, the CDR3 is TGTGCCAGTTCGAGCGGGACCACAGATACGCAGTATTTT.

The CDR3 here is CASSPGQSYEQYF. The DNA for the CDR3 is TGTGCCAGTAGTCCGGGACAGAGCTACGAGCAGTACTTC. The V gene is TRBV19, the J gene TRBJ2-7, with 7 bases lining up with TRBD1. The ends lost 5 bases at V and 3 bases at J; junction bases unmatched: 4. The CDR3 runs 13 residues. Germline CDR1 reads LNHDA; CDR2 reads SQIVND (reference sequence).

The CDR3 here is CASSSGLAESSYEQYF. The DNA of the CDR3 is TGTGCCAGCAGCTCGGGACTAGCGGAGAGCTCCTACGAGCAGTACTTC. This chain links TRBV5-4 with TRBJ2-7, with TRBD2 identical over 11 bases. The ends lost 3 bases at V and 0 bases at J; junction bases unmatched: 5. Germline-derived CDR1 and CDR2 are SGHNT and YYREEE (reference sequence). This CDR3 region has 16 residues.

The chain carries TRBV7-6 and TRBJ1-1; perhaps TRBD1 as D (6 bases). The CDR3 covers 15 residues. Trimming cost V 2 bases and J 5 bases, with 15 bases left between them. Germline V gene lookup returns CDR1 SGHVS and CDR2 FNYEAQ. CDR3 amino acids: CASSLMDSMMTEAFF. CDR3 DNA: TGTGCCAGCAGCTTAATGGACAGCATGATGACTGAAGCTTTCTTT.

V and J are TRBV5-4 and TRBJ2-7, with D possibly matching TRBD1 (6 bases). The CDR3 extends over 14 amino acids. V was shortened by 4 bases and J by 2 bases, with 13 bases between the two germline ends. Germline CDR1 reads SGHNT; CDR2 reads YYREEE (reference sequence). The CDR3 is CASSDQGSPYEQYF. CDR3 DNA: TGTGCCAGCAGCGATCAGGGGTCTCCCTACGAGCAGTACTTC.

The table lists this clone with a few counts. CDR3 in amino acids: CASRKGGESNQPQHF. The CDR3 nucleotides read TGCGCCAGCAGAAAGGGCGGGGAGAGCAATCAGCCCCAGCATTTT. The V call is TRBV10-1, the J call TRBJ1-5; D is uncertain. The CDR3 has 15 residues. With 6 bases removed from V and 1 base from J, the gap between germline ends came to 13 bases. Germline V lookup: CDR1 WNHNN, CDR2 SYGVQD (reference sequence).

The genes are TRBV15 and TRBJ1-1, with 7 bases lining up with TRBD1. CDR1 LNHNV and CDR2 YYDKDF come from the germline V gene (reference sequence). V shed 2 bases and J 4 bases; nucleotides not matched to a gene: 4. CDR3 size: 14 residues. CDR3 in amino acids: CATSRLQGSTEAFF. The CDR3 DNA reads as TGTGCCACCAGCAGACTACAGGGGAGCACTGAAGCTTTCTTT.

The chain couples TRBV2 to TRBJ1-2; 8 positions agree with TRBD1. The V and J ends lost 4 bases and 8 bases, in that order; junction bases with no gene match: 21. The CDR3 consists of 18 residues. Looked up from germline, CDR1 is SNHLY and CDR2 is FYNNEI. The CDR3 loop reads CASSGPPTRTGRPSGYTF. CDR3 DNA sequence: TGTGCCAGCAGTGGGCCCCCGACCAGGACAGGGAGGCCGTCAGGCTACACCTTC.

The chain links TRBV7-8 to TRBJ2-1; 8 bases match TRBD2. This CDR3 is built from 15 residues. Germline CDR1 and CDR2: SGHVS and FQNEAQ. V was pared by 5 bases and J by 9 bases, with 12 bases of the junction left unmatched. Here the CDR3 reads CASSPQSRGGGEQFF. DNA of the CDR3: TGTGCCAGCAGCCCCCAGTCCCGGGGGGGCGGTGAGCAGTTCTTC.

The chain uses TRBV6-2 or TRBV6-3 and TRBJ1-1, with 10 bases aligning to TRBD1. The CDR3 contains 16 residues. The germline V gene encodes CDR1 MNHEY and CDR2 SVGEGT. The V and J ends lost 3 bases and 3 bases, in that order; junction bases with no gene match: 7. The CDR3 region has the DNA TGTGCCAGCAGTTATTTCCCCGGACAGGGGGACACTGAAGCTTTCTTT. Its translation is CASSYFPGQGDTEAFF.

V is TRBV3-1 (or the pseudogene TRBV3-2) and J is TRBJ1-1, with unresolved D. Germline CDR1 reads LGHDT; CDR2 reads YNNKEL (reference sequence). The CDR3 is 12 residues long. V shed 3 bases and J shed 5 bases, with 7 bases lying between them. CDR3 region: CASSHAQTEAFF. CDR3 in DNA: TGTGCCAGCAGCCATGCCCAGACTGAAGCTTTCTTT.